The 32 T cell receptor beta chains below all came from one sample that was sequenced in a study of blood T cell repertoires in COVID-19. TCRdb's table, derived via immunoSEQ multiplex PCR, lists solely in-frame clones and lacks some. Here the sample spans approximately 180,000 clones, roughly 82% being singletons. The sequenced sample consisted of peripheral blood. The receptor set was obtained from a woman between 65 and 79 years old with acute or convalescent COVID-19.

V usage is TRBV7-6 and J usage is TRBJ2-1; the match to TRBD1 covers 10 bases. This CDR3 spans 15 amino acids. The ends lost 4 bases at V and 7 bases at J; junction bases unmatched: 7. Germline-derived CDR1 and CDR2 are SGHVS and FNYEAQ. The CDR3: CASSSQTGGANEQFF. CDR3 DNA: TGTGCCAGCAGCTCCCAGACAGGGGGCGCAAATGAGCAGTTCTTC.

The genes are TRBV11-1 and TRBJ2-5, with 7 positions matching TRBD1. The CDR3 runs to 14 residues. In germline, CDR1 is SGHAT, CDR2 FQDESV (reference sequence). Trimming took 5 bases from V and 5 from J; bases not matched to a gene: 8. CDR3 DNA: TGTGCCAGCAGCCCGCCGACAGGGCTGGAGACCCAGTACTTC. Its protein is CASSPPTGLETQYF.

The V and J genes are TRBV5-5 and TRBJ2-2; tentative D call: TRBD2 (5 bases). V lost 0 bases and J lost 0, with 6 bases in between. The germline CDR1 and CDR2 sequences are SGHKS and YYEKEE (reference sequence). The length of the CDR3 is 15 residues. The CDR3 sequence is CASSLVLANTGELFF. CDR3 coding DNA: TGTGCCAGCAGCTTGGTACTAGCGAACACCGGGGAGCTGTTTTTT.

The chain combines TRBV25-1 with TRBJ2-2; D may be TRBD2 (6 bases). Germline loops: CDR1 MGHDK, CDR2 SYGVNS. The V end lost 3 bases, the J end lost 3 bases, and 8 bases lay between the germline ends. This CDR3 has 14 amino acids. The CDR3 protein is CASSDREDTGELFF. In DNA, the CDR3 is TGTGCCAGCAGTGACAGGGAGGACACCGGGGAGCTGTTTTTT.

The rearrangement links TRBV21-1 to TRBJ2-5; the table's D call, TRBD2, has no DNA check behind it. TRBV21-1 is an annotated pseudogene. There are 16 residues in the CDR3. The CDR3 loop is CASSKDIDSIGETQYF. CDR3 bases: TGTGCCAGCAGCAAAGACATCGACTCCATCGGGGAGACCCAGTACTTC.

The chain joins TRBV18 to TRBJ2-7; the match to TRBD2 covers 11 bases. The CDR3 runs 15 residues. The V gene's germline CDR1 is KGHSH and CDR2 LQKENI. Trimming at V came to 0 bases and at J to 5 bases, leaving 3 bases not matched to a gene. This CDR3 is CASSPPLAGANEQYF. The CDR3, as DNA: TGTGCCAGCTCACCACCACTAGCGGGAGCCAACGAGCAGTACTTC. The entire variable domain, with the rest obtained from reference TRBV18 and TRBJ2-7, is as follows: NAGVMQNPRHLVRRRGQEARLRCSPMKGHSHVYWYRQLPEEGLKFMVYLQKENIIDESGMPKERFSAEFPKEGPSILRIQQVVRGDSAAYFCASSPPLAGANEQYFGPGTRLTVT.

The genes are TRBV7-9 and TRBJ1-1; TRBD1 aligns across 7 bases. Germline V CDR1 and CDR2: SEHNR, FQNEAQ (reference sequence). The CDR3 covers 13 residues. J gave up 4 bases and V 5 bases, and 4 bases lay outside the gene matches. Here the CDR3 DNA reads TGTGCCAGCAGCCTACAGGGGACCACTGAAGCTTTCTTT. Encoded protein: CASSLQGTTEAFF.

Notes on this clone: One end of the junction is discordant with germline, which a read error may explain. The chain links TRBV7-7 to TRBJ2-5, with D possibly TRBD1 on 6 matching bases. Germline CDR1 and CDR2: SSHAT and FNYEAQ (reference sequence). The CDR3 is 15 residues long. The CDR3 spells CASSHYGQRQETQYF. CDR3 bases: TGTGCTAGCAGCCACTACGGACAGAGACAAGAGACCCAGTACTTC.

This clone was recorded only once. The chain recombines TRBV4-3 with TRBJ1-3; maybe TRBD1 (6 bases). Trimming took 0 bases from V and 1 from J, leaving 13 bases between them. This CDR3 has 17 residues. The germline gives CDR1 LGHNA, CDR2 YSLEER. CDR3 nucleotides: TGCGCCAGCAGCCAAGAGTTTAACAGGGATTCTGGAAACACCATATATTTT. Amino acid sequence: CASSQEFNRDSGNTIYF.

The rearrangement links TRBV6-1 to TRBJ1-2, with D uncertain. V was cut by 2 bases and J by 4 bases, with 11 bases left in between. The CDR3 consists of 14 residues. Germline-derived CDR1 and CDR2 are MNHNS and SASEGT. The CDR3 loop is CASSEHGETYGYTF. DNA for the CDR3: TGTGCCAGCAGTGAACACGGGGAAACCTATGGCTACACCTTC.

In DNA, the CDR3 is TGTGCCAGCAGCCAAGGGACAGGGTTGGACTATGGCTACACCTTC. Residues: CASSQGTGLDYGYTF. This chain uses TRBV14 with TRBJ1-2; TRBD1 agrees at 8 bases. The trim removed 1 base at V and 3 bases at J, leaving 4 bases unmatched. CDR1 is SGHDN and CDR2 is FVKESK in the germline V gene. The CDR3 totals 15 residues. Together with reference TRBV14 and TRBJ1-2, the CDR3 gives the full variable domain: EAGVTQFPSHSVIEKGQTVTLRCDPISGHDNLYWYRRVMGKEIKFLLHFVKESKQDESGMPNNRFLAERTGGTYSTLKVQPAELEDSGVYFCASSQGTGLDYGYTFGSGTRLTVV.

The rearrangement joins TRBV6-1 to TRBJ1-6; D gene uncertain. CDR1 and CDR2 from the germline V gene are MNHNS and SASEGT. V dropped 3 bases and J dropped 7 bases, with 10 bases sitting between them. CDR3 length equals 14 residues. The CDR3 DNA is TGTGCCAGCAGTGAGGCGGGGATAAATTCACCCCTCCACTTT. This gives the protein CASSEAGINSPLHF.

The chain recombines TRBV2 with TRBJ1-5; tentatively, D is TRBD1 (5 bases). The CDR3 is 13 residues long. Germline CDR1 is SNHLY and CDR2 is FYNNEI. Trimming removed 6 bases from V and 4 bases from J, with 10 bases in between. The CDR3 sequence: CASRKDINQPQHF. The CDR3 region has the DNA TGTGCCAGCAGAAAGGACATAAATCAGCCCCAGCATTTT. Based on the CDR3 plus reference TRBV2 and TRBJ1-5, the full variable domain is EPEVTQTPSHQVTQMGQEVILRCVPISNHLYFYWYRQILGQKVEFLVSFYNNEISEKSEIFDDQFSVERPDGSNFTLKIRSTKLEDSAMYFCASRKDINQPQHFGDGTRLSIL.

The DNA of the CDR3 is TGTGCCAGCAGTCCACCGCCCCGACAGAAACACTATGGCTACACCTTC. This encodes CASSPPPRQKHYGYTF. The chain carries TRBV28 and TRBJ1-2; D is perhaps TRBD1 (5 bases). From germline, CDR1 is MDHEN and CDR2 SYDVKM. This CDR3 has 16 amino acids. V lost 5 bases and J lost 3, with 19 bases in between.

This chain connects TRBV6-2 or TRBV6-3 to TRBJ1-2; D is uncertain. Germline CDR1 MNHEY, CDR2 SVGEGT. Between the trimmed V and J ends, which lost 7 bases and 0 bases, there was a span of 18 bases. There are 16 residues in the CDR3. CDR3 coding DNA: TGTGCCAGCACCTACTCGCGAGTATCCTCTAACTATGGCTACACCTTC. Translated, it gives CASTYSRVSSNYGYTF.

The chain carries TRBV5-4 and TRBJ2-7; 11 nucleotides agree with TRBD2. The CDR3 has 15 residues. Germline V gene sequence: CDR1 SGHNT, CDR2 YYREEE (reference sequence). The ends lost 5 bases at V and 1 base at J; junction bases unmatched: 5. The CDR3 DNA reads TGTGCCAGCAGTTCGGGACTAGCGGATTCCTACGAGCAGTACTTC. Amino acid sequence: CASSSGLADSYEQYF.

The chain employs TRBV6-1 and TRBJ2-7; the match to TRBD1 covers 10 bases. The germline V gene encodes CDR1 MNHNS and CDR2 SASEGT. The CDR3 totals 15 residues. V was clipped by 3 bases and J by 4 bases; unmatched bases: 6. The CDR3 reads CASSDRQGAVYEQYF. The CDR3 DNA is TGTGCCAGCAGTGACAGACAGGGGGCGGTTTACGAGCAGTACTTC.

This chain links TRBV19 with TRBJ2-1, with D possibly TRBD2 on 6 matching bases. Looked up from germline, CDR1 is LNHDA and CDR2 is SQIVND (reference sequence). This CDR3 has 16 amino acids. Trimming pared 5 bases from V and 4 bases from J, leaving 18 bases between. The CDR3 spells CASSPGGAKVYNEQFF. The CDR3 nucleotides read TGTGCCAGTAGTCCCGGCGGGGCGAAGGTATACAATGAGCAGTTCTTC.

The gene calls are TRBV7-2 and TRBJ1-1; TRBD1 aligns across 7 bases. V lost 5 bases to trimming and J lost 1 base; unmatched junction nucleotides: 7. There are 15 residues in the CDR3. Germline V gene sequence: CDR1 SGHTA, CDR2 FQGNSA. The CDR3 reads CASSNRQGQNTEAFF. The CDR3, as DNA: TGTGCCAGCAGCAATCGACAGGGTCAGAACACTGAAGCTTTCTTT. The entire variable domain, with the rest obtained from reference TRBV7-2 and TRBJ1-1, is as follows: GAGVSQSPSNKVTEKGKDVELRCDPISGHTALYWYRQSLGQGLEFLIYFQGNSAPDKSGLPSDRFSAERTGGSVSTLTIQRTQQEDSAVYLCASSNRQGQNTEAFFGQGTRLTVV.

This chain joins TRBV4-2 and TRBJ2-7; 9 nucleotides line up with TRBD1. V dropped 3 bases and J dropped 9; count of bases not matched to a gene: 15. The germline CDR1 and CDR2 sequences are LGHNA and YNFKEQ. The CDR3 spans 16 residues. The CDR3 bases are TGTGCCAGCAGCCAGGTCCTGGGGGGACAGGGTAATGTGCAGTACTTC. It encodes CASSQVLGGQGNVQYF.

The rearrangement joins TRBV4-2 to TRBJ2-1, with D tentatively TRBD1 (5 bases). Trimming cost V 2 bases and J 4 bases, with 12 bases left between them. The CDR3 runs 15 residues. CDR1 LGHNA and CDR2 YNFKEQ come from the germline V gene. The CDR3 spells CASSQPERQYNEQFF. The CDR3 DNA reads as TGTGCCAGCAGCCAACCAGAGAGACAGTACAATGAGCAGTTCTTC.

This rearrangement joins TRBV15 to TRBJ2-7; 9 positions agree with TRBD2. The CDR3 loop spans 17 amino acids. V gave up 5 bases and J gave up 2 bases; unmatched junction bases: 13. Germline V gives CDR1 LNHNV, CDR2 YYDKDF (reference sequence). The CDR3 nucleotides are TGTGCCACCAGCGGAGGGCCGGGACGACTAGCGGCCTACGAGCAGTACTTC. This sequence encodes CATSGGPGRLAAYEQYF.

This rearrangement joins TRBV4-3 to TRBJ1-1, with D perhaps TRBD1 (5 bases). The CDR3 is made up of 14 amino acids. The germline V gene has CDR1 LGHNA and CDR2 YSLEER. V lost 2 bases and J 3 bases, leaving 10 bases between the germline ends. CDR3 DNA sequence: TGCGCCAGCAGCCAACGCAGGGTTGACACTGAAGCTTTCTTT. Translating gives CASSQRRVDTEAFF.

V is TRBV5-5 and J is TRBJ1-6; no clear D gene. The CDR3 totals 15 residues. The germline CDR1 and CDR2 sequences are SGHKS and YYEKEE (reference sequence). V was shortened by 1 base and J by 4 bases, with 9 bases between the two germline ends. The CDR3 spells CASSLNQNYNSPLHF. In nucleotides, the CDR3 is TGTGCCAGCAGCTTGAACCAGAATTATAATTCACCCCTCCACTTT.

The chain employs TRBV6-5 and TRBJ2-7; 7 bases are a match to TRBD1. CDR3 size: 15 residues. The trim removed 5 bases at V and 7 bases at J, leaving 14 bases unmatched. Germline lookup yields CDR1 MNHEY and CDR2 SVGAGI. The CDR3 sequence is CASSRTGTAVGEQYF. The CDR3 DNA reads TGTGCCAGCAGTCGAACCGGGACAGCCGTGGGTGAGCAGTACTTC.

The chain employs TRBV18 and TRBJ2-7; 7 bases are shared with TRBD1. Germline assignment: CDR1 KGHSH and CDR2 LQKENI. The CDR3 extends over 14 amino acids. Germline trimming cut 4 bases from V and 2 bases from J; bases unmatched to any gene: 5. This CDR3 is CASSLTDRTYEQYF. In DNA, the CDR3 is TGTGCCAGCTCACTTACGGACAGGACCTACGAGCAGTACTTC.

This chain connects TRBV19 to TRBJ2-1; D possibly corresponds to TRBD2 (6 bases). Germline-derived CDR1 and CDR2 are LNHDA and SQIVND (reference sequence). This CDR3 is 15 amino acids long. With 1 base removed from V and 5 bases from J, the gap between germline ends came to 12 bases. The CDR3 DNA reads TGTGCCAGTAGTATAGGCCAGCGGGTAGACAATGAGCAGTTCTTC. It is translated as CASSIGQRVDNEQFF.

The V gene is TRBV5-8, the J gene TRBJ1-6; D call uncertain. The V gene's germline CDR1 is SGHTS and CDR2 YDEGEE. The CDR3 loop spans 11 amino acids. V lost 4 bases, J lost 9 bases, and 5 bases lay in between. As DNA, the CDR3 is TGTGCCAGCAGCACTAGTTCACCCCTCCACTTT. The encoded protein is CASSTSSPLHF.

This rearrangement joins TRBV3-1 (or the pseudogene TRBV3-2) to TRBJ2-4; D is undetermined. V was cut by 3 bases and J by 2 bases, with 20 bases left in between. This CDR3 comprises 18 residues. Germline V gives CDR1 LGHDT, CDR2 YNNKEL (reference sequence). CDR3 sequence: CASSHPWAAASSKNIQYF. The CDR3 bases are TGTGCCAGCAGCCACCCCTGGGCAGCCGCTTCTTCCAAAAACATTCAGTACTTC.

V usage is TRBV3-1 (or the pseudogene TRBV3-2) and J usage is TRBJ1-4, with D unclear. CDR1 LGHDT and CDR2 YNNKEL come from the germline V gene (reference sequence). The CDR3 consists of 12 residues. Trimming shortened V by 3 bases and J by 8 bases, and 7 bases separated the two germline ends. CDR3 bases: TGTGCCAGCAGCCACCCGGGGGAAAAACTGTTTTTT. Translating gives CASSHPGEKLFF.

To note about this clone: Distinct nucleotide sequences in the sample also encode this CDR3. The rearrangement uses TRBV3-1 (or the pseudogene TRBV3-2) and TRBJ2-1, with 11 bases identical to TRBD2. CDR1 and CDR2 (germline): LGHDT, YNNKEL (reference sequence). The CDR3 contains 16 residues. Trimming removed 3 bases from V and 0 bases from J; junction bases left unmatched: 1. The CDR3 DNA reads TGTGCCAGCAGCCAGCTAGCGGGGGGCTCCTACAATGAGCAGTTCTTC. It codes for CASSQLAGGSYNEQFF.

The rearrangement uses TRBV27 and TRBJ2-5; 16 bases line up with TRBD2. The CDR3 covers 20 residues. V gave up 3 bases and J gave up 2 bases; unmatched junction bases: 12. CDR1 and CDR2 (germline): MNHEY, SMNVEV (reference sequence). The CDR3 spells CASSLRRGLAGGGRQETQYF. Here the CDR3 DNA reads TGTGCCAGCAGTTTGCGTCGGGGACTAGCGGGAGGGGGTAGGCAAGAGACCCAGTACTTC.